One sample yielded the 2 T cell receptor beta chains listed below, sequenced in a study of memory CD8 T cells in hepatitis C reinfection. Repertoires were generated with immunoSEQ multiplex PCR, while TCRdb's copy carries only in-frame clones and drops some. This sample has some 40,000 clones, with 70% to 90% found just once. The time point: peak reinfection, 3 to 8 weeks after reinfection detection. The sorted cells went straight to TCR sequencing with no prior in vitro expansion. Material: naive CD8+ T cells sorted from blood. The receptors were sampled from a man between 18 and 29 years old with hepatitis C virus infection.

The V and J genes are TRBV5-1 and TRBJ2-3, with 8 bases matching TRBD1. The CDR3 loop spans 16 amino acids. With 0 bases clipped from V and 0 bases from J, the junction kept 3 bases outside the gene matches. In germline, CDR1 is SGHRS, CDR2 YFSETQ. The CDR3: CASSLGQGRSTDTQYF. DNA of the CDR3: TGCGCCAGCAGCTTGGGACAGGGGAGGAGCACAGATACGCAGTATTTT.

J is TRBJ2-7 and V is TRBV27; a possible D gene is TRBD2 (6 bases). From germline, CDR1 is MNHEY and CDR2 SMNVEV (reference sequence). This CDR3 has 14 amino acids. Trimming took 2 bases from V and 2 from J, leaving 10 bases between them. The CDR3 sequence: CASSLGAGTYEQYF. The CDR3, as DNA: TGTGCCAGCAGTTTAGGGGCGGGAACCTACGAGCAGTACTTC.